Reported below is one T cell receptor (beta chain). Its recognized antigen is unknown. Per-base qualities were not stored, and no clone one base away is much larger. The cohort comprised some 680 healthy bone marrow donors. At the time of sampling, all cohort members were nominally healthy, though unrecorded immune exposures were likely present. The donor tested CMV seropositive and was one of the 289 seropositive cohort members. Every donor gave a peripheral blood sample, and the peripheral blood mononuclear cells from that sample were used for TCR beta sequencing. The Qiagen DNeasy Blood Extraction Kit was used to extract genomic DNA from the blood cell samples. These data are taken from a study of cytomegalovirus exposure and HLA in healthy donors (dated by TCRdb to 2015 to 2018). Background on the whole study: According to an earlier analysis of 587 of the donors, roughly 180 million T cells yielded over 90 million unique TCR beta sequences and around 300 Gb of sequence data. To predict cytomegalovirus infection status, the study combined high-throughput TCR immunosequencing, statistical association of individual TCRs with disease status, and machine learning. The number of typed donors differed by locus: about 629-630 for A, B, C, DRB1 and DQB1; 500 to 550 for DQA1; some 610 for DPA1; and around 450 for DPB1. Along with the approximately 600-subject first cohort, a separate validation cohort of over a hundred different subjects was used. The genetic ancestry cluster associated with self-reported Caucasian donors included about 84% of the 398 genotyped donors. Donor age, sex, ethnicity and CMV serostatus were collected together with the repertoire data. Four to six DR-DQ haplotypes were handled as single units for association and clustering, since linkage in the cohort was strong. In the later analysis, no new phenotypic data were used to find candidate immune exposures; instead, reliance was placed on TCR beta sequences and their occurrence across donors. Roughly 300 gigabases of sequencing data and tens of millions of unique TCR sequences were included in an early release covering about 600 HLA-typed donors. The study aimed to test whether signatures of past pathogen exposure could be identified by cataloging public T cell receptors. In an earlier analysis of 587 of the donors, high-throughput TCR beta sequencing was used to judge whether each TCR beta V gene segment behaved as functional or pseudogenic. To study patterns of TCR occurrence, a later analysis re-analyzed previously published TCR beta repertoires from 700 or so donors and added high-resolution HLA genotyping. Among around 400 genotyped donors of the cohort, an average of around 240,000 unique TCR beta nucleotide sequences was sequenced per donor, of which 15% to 20% were non-productive. Both class I and class II loci were covered by HLA typing, at four-digit resolution. The T cell repertoires of 666 subjects were profiled by immunosequencing and related to cytomegalovirus serostatus. All discovery cohort repertoires had been generated using a single sequencing platform. A later genetic analysis used genome-wide SNP genotypes for about 65% of the roughly 700 donors, treating that subset as a discovery cohort. Results the study describes overall, beyond this receptor: A later analysis associated roughly 17,000 TCR beta sequences with specific HLA alleles at a false discovery rate of 0.05. A group of highly shared sequence variants was considered likely to be a technical artifact of the sequencing pipeline. In a later genetic analysis, fewer N-insertions in productive TCRs were reported among donors in an Asian-associated ancestry cluster than the approximately 630-donor mean. In an earlier analysis of approximately 590 of the donors, most TCR beta V segments were observed in productive rearrangements about 90% or about 30% of the time, broadly matching IMGT annotations. A further reported finding was that TCR beta sequences accurately predicted the HLA-A and HLA-B alleles for most subjects in the first cohort. Because counts were too low, approximately 18 rarely observed V segments, including chromosome 9 orphons, were excluded from the earlier analysis of 587 of the donors. According to the authors, the approach could potentially be generalized to other disease states and immunological phenotypes. Most CMV-associated TCR beta chains appeared to be HLA-restricted in a later analysis, and the HLA associations seemed to be driven largely by CMV exposure. A total of around 150 TCR beta chains were listed by the study as associated with cytomegalovirus. The cohort was sequenced for TCR beta chains only, and without alpha or paired-chain data the features that could be detected were limited. The 87-base-pair reads could not distinguish some IMGT-functional V segments, including TRBV6-2 and TRBV6-3, so those segments were excluded. HLA typing was unavailable for some donors at each locus, so association tests used only the typed subset. According to a later analysis, parvovirus B19, influenza, CMV and Epstein-Barr virus appeared linked to several top co-occurrence clusters. Linkage disequilibrium might explain the correlated functional status among segregating V segments, but an unknown experimental factor could not be excluded. Strong co-occurrence of HLA alleles, especially DR and DQ, made assigning TCR associations to individual alleles difficult. In a later analysis, TCR association rates were found to vary across HLA loci, with the most associated TCRs seen for DRB1 alleles and the fewest for HLA-C alleles. A few of the identified cytomegalovirus-associated TCR beta chains were confirmed in vitro to be specific for cytomegalovirus antigens. In a later analysis, HLA-associated TCR beta chains were found to be more clonally expanded and to have lower generation probabilities than equally common non-associated chains. While some public TCRs were present in many individuals, most TCR sequences turned up only very rarely across donors. For the cohort, immune exposure information was limited to CMV serostatus. A later genetic analysis associated a missense DCLRE1C variant with V-gene and J-gene trimming of TCR beta chains, and an independent cohort replicated the association. Cytomegalovirus status was reported to be diagnosed by the classifier with high specificity and sensitivity in both the original and validation cohorts. Sequencing depth was assumed to be roughly uniform across donors in the presence/absence analyses, though that assumption may not hold.

From the germline V gene, CDR1 is KGHSH and CDR2 is LQKENI. The germline V end is reduced by 3 bases and the J end by 1 base; junction bases left unmatched: 1. Counted from cysteine to phenylalanine, this CDR3 has 14 amino acids. This entry keeps only the CDR3 DNA: 42 bases, framed from base 1. Libraries were built with the immunoSEQ multiplex PCR assay. For the multiplex PCR, a mixture combining 60 forward primers for TCR Vbeta segments and 13 reverse primers for TCR Jbeta segments was used. A multiplex PCR assay on genomic DNA amplified the CDR3 region of rearranged TCR beta genes. The Illumina HiSeq System was used to sequence the amplified TCR beta libraries as 87-base-pair reads. On the authors' methods: A later analysis counted tens of millions of unique TCR beta chains across the approximately 700 repertoires, and around 9.9 million of these chains were shared by at least two donors. A nearest-neighbor algorithm error-corrected the raw reads and collapsed the reads into unique sequences, merging closely related sequences to remove PCR and sequencing errors. CDR3 sequences were aligned to IMGT reference sequences to assign V, D and J gene segments. For a sequence to be retained, a match of at least six nucleotides to both a V gene segment and a J gene segment was required. Rearrangements were classified as productive when the CDR3 lacked stop codons and remained in frame with V and J, and all other rearrangements were classified as non-productive. Following IMGT convention, CDR3 was defined as the stretch from the second conserved V-encoded cysteine up to the conserved J-encoded phenylalanine. Sequences without an unambiguous match to a single V gene segment were excluded from the earlier analysis of about 640 of the donors. In an earlier analysis of 500 to 750 of the donors, V segments were called functional above 56.7% productive rearrangements and were called segregating when the between-donor standard deviation exceeded 5%. To diagnose cytomegalovirus status from the catalog of TCR beta chain sequences, a statistical classification framework was built. V and J gene assignment, in a later analysis, came from comparing TCR nucleotide sequences with IMGT/GENE-DB human TR gene sequences. A later analysis assigned CDR3 sequences and most-parsimonious VDJ recombination scenarios with the TCRdist pipeline. In a later analysis, each TCR beta chain was defined by its CDR3 amino acid sequence together with its V-gene family, and reads lacking a unique V-gene family were excluded. In a later analysis, a few hundred highly shared, low-generation-probability nucleotide sequences were removed to address suspected cross-contamination and a sequencing artifact. For each public chain, a later analysis derived a clonal expansion index from normalized ranks of inferred template counts within each repertoire. In a later analysis, generation probabilities were computed using a VDJ recombination model fitted to out-of-frame rearrangements, and the results were checked against IGoR. A later analysis scored TCR-TCR, TCR-HLA and TCR-CMV co-occurrence with hypergeometric tests, applying a repertoire-size bias correction to TCR pairs. In a later analysis, false discovery rates were estimated by permuting HLA or CMV assignments 20 times. In a later analysis, co-occurring TCRs were grouped with DBSCAN, and TCRdist sequence similarity was added when clustering was performed within HLA-allele-positive subsets. Co-occurrence clustering excluded repertoires with fewer than 30,000 or more than 120,000 public chains, plus five with anomalous nucleotide sharing. The immuneACCESS repertoire file appears here via TCRdb, limited to in-frame rearrangements. These files lack a portion of the clones; in checked studies, under half of the deficit traces to unresolved V genes, and the cause of the others is not known. V, J and clone size derive from that table, while D and trimming were established from the DNA sequence. The sample profile shows approximately 40,000 clones; 86% of them were found once. Roughly an eighth of the sample rests with the top ten.

The TCR comes from a woman aged 40 to 49 in good health and CMV-seropositive. The sequenced sample was PBMCs. The rearrangement joined TRBV18 to TRBJ1-1, with 8 middle bases fitting TRBD1. CDR3 sequence: CASSPDRANTEAFF. The DNA reads TGTGCCAGCTCACCGGACAGGGCGAACACTGAAGCTTTCTTT.